This T cell receptor (beta chain) is drawn from a study of cytomegalovirus exposure and HLA in healthy donors. Findings and limits, study-wide: According to a subsequent analysis, TCR clusters identified in the first cohort showed a tendency to co-occur across the 100 to 150 validation repertoires.

The V and J ends lost 3 bases and 0 bases respectively, with 9 bases between them. The CDR3 spans 16 residues. Per the germline V gene, CDR1 is MNHEY and CDR2 is SMNVEV (reference sequence). With respect to this clone: Antigen: not known.

TCRdb's table, derived via immunoSEQ multiplex PCR, lists solely in-frame clones and lacks some. The table includes about 110,000 clones, more than 70% detected once. Sequenced sample: PBMCs. This sequence originates from a woman under 30 in good health and CMV-seronegative. J is TRBJ2-6 and V is TRBV27; D is perhaps TRBD1 (5 bases). CDR3 sequence reads: CASSFRQHSGANVLTF. CDR3 sequence (DNA): TGTGCCAGCAGTTTTCGACAGCACTCTGGGGCCAACGTCCTGACTTTC. Full variable domain (outside the CDR3, taken from reference TRBV27 and TRBJ2-6): EAQVTQNPRYLITVTGKKLTVTCSQNMNHEYMSWYRQDPGLGLRQIYYSMNVEVTDKGDVPEGYKVSRKEKRNFPLILESPSPNQTSLYFCASSFRQHSGANVLTFGAGSRLTVL.